The T cell receptor (beta chain) described here comes from a study of beta chain features in type 1 diabetes. Study outcomes and limitations: It was possible that PCR favored shorter templates, equally so in patients and controls.

The trim removed 5 bases at V and 4 bases at J, leaving 0 bases unmatched. CDR3 size: 12 residues. Germline V gene sequence: CDR1 MNHEY, CDR2 SVGAGI. Every bit of the isolated RNA underwent reverse transcription, so sequencing read expressed TCRB transcripts. About 4 million reads was the average for naive, central memory and regulatory T cell samples. TCRdb keeps only in-frame clones here, not all; method: immunoSEQ multiplex PCR. The sample records fewer than 250,000 clones, about 10% being singletons. This clone came up a few times. Its cognate antigen is unknown. V gene TRBV6-5 combines with J gene TRBJ1-2; 8 nucleotides align to TRBD1. The source is a woman aged 18 to 35 in good health. Specimen: naive CD4+ T cells from blood. CDR3 sequence: CASSGQGYGYTF. The CDR3 nucleotides are TGTGCCAGCAGTGGACAGGGCTATGGCTACACCTTC.